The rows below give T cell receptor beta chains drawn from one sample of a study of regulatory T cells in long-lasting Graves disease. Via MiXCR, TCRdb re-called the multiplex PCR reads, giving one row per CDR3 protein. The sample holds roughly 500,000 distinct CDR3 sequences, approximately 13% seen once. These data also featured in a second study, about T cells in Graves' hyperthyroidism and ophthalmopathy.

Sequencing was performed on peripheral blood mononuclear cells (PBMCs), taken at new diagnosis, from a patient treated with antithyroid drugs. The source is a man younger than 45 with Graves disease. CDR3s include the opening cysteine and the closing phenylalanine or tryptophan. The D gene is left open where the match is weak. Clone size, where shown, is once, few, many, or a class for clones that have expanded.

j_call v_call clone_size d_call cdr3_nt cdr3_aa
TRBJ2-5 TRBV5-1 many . TGCGCCAGCAGCTTGGGAGCGGGCCCAGAGACCCAGTACTTC CASSLGAGPETQYF
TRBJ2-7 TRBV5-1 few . TGCGCCAGCAGCTTGGCCCCCTCTGGAGCGAACTCCTACGAGCAGTACTTC CASSLAPSGANSYEQYF
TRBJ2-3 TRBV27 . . TGTGCCAGCAGTCCCTGGGCGGGGAGGCCAACAGATACGCAGTATTTT CASSPWAGRPTDTQYF
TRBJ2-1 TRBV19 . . TGTGCCAGTAGTATGAGATACGGTGAGCAGTTCTTC CASSMRYGEQFF
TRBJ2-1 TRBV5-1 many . TGCGCCAGCAGCTTGGCCCGGGTGGATGAGCAGTTCTTC CASSLARVDEQFF
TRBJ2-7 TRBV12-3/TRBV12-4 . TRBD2 TGTGCCAGCAGTACCGGACGGGAGGACCTCTACGAGCAGTACTTC CASSTGREDLYEQYF
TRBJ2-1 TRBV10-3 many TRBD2 TGTGCCATTGAACTAGCGGGAGGCGGCAATGAGCAGTTCTTC CAIELAGGGNEQFF
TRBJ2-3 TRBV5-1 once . TGCGCCAGCAGCTTAGGGATACAGAACACAGATACGCAGTATTTT CASSLGIQNTDTQYF
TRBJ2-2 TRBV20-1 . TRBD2 TGCAGTGCTAGAGGTAGCGGGAGAGTCGGGGAGCTGTTTTTT CSARGSGRVGELFF
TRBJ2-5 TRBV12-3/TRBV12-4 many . TGTGCCAGCAGTCCACAGGGCAGCCTTCAAGAGACCCAGTACTTC CASSPQGSLQETQYF
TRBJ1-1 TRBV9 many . TGTGCCAGCAGCGGGGAGGCATCAAGGAACACTGAAGCTTTCTTT CASSGEASRNTEAFF
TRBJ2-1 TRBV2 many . TGTGCCAGCAAGGGGACTTACAATGAGCAGTTCTTC CASKGTYNEQFF
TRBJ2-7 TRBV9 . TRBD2 TGTGCCAGCAGCGGTAGAACTAGCGGGAAAGTGGACGAGCAGTACTTC CASSGRTSGKVDEQYF
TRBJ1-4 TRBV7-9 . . TGTGCCAGGAGCTCCCGGGACGCCCGAAATGAAAAACTGTTTTTT CARSSRDARNEKLFF
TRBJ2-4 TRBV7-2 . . TGTGCCAGCAGCTCCAGGGGACCAGTAGGCAAAAACATTCAGTACTTC CASSSRGPVGKNIQYF
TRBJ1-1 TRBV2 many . TGTGCCAGCAGTGTAGAGGGGTTAAACACTGAAGCTTTCTTT CASSVEGLNTEAFF
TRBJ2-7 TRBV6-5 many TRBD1 TGTGCCAGCAGTTCCTCGACAGGGGGCTACGAGCAGTACTTC CASSSSTGGYEQYF
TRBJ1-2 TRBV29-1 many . TGCAGCGTTGATCGGGACGTTCGTGGCTACACCTTC CSVDRDVRGYTF
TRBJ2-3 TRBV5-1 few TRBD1 TGCGCCAGCAGCTTGGCCGGGACAGGTTTTCCAGATACGCAGTATTTT CASSLAGTGFPDTQYF
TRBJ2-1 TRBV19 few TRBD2 TGTGCCAGTAGAGCGGGAGCCTACTACAATGAGCAGTTCTTC CASRAGAYYNEQFF
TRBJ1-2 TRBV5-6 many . TGTGCCAGCAGCCCGACCGACTTCTATGGCTACACCTTC CASSPTDFYGYTF
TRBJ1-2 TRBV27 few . TGTGCCAGCAGTTTTAGCAGCAGGGGTAACGGCTACACCTTC CASSFSSRGNGYTF
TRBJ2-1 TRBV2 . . TGTGCCAGCACCAGCGCAGGTTACAATGAGCAGTTCTTC CASTSAGYNEQFF
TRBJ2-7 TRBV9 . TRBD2 TGTGCCAGCAGCGTAGGGGGGGGGATAAGCACCTACGAGCAGTACTTC CASSVGGGISTYEQYF
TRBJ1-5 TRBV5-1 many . TGCGCCAGCAGCTTGTGGAGTTATAGCAATCAGCCCCAGCATTTT CASSLWSYSNQPQHF
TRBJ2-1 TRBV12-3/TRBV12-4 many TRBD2 TGTGCCAGCAGTCTATCCTTCTGGGAGCGGGAGGGTTATGAGCAGTTCTTC CASSLSFWEREGYEQFF
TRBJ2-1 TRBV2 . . TGTGCCAGCATCGGGGCGAATTACAATGAGCAGTTCTTC CASIGANYNEQFF
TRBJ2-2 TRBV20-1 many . TGCAGTGTAAATTTCGTGAACACCGGGGAGCTGTTTTTT CSVNFVNTGELFF
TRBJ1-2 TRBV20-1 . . TGCAGTGCTAGAATACAAGACATAGGCTACACCTTC CSARIQDIGYTF
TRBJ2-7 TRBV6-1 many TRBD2 TGTGCCAGCAGGAGGGGACTAGCGGGGAACTACGAGCAGTACTTC CASRRGLAGNYEQYF
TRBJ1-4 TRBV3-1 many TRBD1 TGTGCCAGCAGCCTTCGGACAGGGACTAATGAAAAACTGTTTTTT CASSLRTGTNEKLFF
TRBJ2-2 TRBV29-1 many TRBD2 TGCAGCGGGGGAGCGGGAGCTCGCACCGGGGAGCTGTTTTTT CSGGAGARTGELFF
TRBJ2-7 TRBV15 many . TGTGCCACCAGCAGAGATACCGGGGAGATATCCTACGAGCAGTACTTC CATSRDTGEISYEQYF
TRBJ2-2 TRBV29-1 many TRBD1 TGCAGCGTGGGACAGGGGGCGAACACCGGGGAGCTGTTTTTT CSVGQGANTGELFF
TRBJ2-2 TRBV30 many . TGTGCCTGGAGTCCAAGGGTAATGGGAGGAAGGGAGCTGTTTTTT CAWSPRVMGGRELFF
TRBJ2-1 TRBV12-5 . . TGTGCTAGTGGTTCCGGAAGAACCGGGACTCCTACCCCTCGGGAGCAGTTCTTC CASGSGRTGTPTPREQFF
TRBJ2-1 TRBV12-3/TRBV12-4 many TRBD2 TGTGCCAGCAGTTTACCCGGGAGGAATGAGCAGTTCTTC CASSLPGRNEQFF
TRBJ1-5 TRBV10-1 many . TGCGCCAGCAGTGAGTCGCGCAGGGGCGACTCTCGTAGCAATCAGCCCCAGCATTTT CASSESRRGDSRSNQPQHF
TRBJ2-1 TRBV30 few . TGTGCCTGGAGGGGTCTAGGGGGATTCAATGAGCAGTTCTTC CAWRGLGGFNEQFF
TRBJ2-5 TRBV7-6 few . TGTGCCAGCAGCTTAGGGAATGAGGGGCACCAAGAGACCCAGTACTTC CASSLGNEGHQETQYF
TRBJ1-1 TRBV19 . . TGTGCCAGTAGTATTAGGGGTATCGATGGTATGAACACTGAAGCTTTCTTT CASSIRGIDGMNTEAFF
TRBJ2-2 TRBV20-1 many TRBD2 TGCAGTGCTAGAGGCTTGGATAGCGGGACTCCGGACACCGGGGAGCTGTTTTTT CSARGLDSGTPDTGELFF
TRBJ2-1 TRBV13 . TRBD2 TGTGCCAGCAGCTTAGCTCGACTAGCGGGAGGGGAAAATGAGCAGTTCTTC CASSLARLAGGENEQFF
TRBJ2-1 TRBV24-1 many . TGTGCCACCAGTGAACTCGGGACCCAAGTGGATGAGCAGTTCTTC CATSELGTQVDEQFF
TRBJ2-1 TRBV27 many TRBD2 TGTGCCAGCAGTGGCGGTACTAGCGGGAGCATGTTTGAGCAGTTCTTC CASSGGTSGSMFEQFF
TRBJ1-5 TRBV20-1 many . TGCAGTGCTACCCCCATTCTCAATCAGCCCCAGCATTTT CSATPILNQPQHF
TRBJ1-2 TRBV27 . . TGTGCCAGCGGTGCAGCCGGAAACTATGGCTACACCTTC CASGAAGNYGYTF
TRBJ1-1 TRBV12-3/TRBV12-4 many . TGTGCCAGCAGTTTATGGGGGGCGAGGAACACTGAAGCTTTCTTT CASSLWGARNTEAFF
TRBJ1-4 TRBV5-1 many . TGCGCCAGCAGCTTGGCTTTAGACAACCTGAATGAAAAACTGTTTTTT CASSLALDNLNEKLFF